The 30 T cell receptor beta chains listed next were all sequenced from one sample in a study of T cell responses to AZD1222 COVID-19 vaccine. Assay: immunoSEQ multiplex PCR; the TCRdb copy retains only in-frame clones and omits some. The sample lists about 81,000 clones, around 93% seen once, with 8% in the top ten. The source was peripheral blood, collected 28 days after the second AZD1222 dose. The receptors shown here come from an adult who received the AZD1222 COVID-19 vaccine.

J is TRBJ2-5 and V is TRBV10-1; TRBD2 agrees at 10 bases. CDR1 is WNHNN and CDR2 is SYGVQD in the germline V gene (reference sequence). This CDR3 region has 15 residues. With V trimmed by 3 bases and J by 2 bases, 3 bases remained unmatched. CDR3 residues: CASSEPSGGQETQYF. DNA for the CDR3: TGCGCCAGCAGTGAACCTAGCGGGGGACAAGAGACCCAGTACTTC.

This clone is a singleton in its sample. The rearrangement links TRBV5-1 to TRBJ2-2; TRBD1 is a possible D gene (5 bases). V was shortened by 5 bases and J by 1 base, with 12 bases between the two germline ends. Germline loops: CDR1 SGHRS, CDR2 YFSETQ. This CDR3 has 15 residues. The CDR3 here is CASRSLTGNTGELFF. The CDR3 coding sequence is TGCGCCAGCAGGTCCCTTACAGGGAACACCGGGGAGCTGTTTTTT.

The J gene is TRBJ2-7, the V gene TRBV15, with D maybe TRBD1 (5 bases). Germline CDR1 LNHNV, CDR2 YYDKDF (reference sequence). The CDR3 extends over 13 amino acids. V was shortened by 3 bases and J by 1 base, with 7 bases between the two germline ends. The DNA for the CDR3 is TGTGCCACCAGCAGCAGGGTTTCCTACGAGCAGTACTTC. It translates to CATSSRVSYEQYF. Based on the CDR3 plus reference TRBV15 and TRBJ2-7, the full variable domain is DAMVIQNPRYQVTQFGKPVTLSCSQTLNHNVMYWYQQKSSQAPKLLFHYYDKDFNNEADTPDNFQSRRPNTSFCFLDIRSPGLGDTAMYLCATSSRVSYEQYFGPGTRLTVT.

This sequence joins TRBV6-5 and TRBJ2-7, with 7 bases aligning to TRBD2. The CDR3 extends over 13 amino acids. Germline trimming cut 10 bases from V and 1 base from J; bases unmatched to any gene: 7. CDR1 and CDR2 (germline): MNHEY, SVGAGI. In DNA form, the CDR3 reads TGTGCCACCGGACCTAGCGGATCCTACGAGCAGTACTTC. It codes for CATGPSGSYEQYF.

J is TRBJ2-1 and V is TRBV5-6; D might be TRBD2 (5 bases). CDR1 and CDR2 (germline): SGHDT, YYEEEE. V was shortened by 2 bases and J by 7 bases, with 10 bases between the two germline ends. CDR3 length: 13 amino acids. CDR3 sequence: CASSFWVANEQFF. The DNA of the CDR3 is TGTGCCAGCAGCTTCTGGGTAGCGAATGAGCAGTTCTTC.

J is TRBJ2-7 and V is TRBV5-1; D call uncertain. Germline V gene data show CDR1 as SGHRS and CDR2 as YFSETQ. The CDR3 has 13 residues. V dropped 3 bases and J dropped 0 bases, with 7 bases sitting between them. This chain's CDR3 is CASSYISSYEQYF. In nucleotides, the CDR3 is TGCGCCAGCAGCTACATAAGCTCCTACGAGCAGTACTTC.

The chain links TRBV6-4 to TRBJ2-3, with 9 bases aligning to TRBD2. The ends lost 3 bases at V and 6 bases at J; junction bases unmatched: 4. In germline, CDR1 is MRHNA, CDR2 SNTAGT. The length of the CDR3 is 14 residues. The CDR3 DNA reads as TGTGCCAGCAGTGAGGCGGGAGGGCTGGATACGCAGTATTTT. Protein sequence: CASSEAGGLDTQYF.

The chain links TRBV3-1 (or the pseudogene TRBV3-2) to TRBJ2-2; 9 bases are a match to TRBD2. The ends lost 0 bases at V and 6 bases at J; junction bases unmatched: 8. This CDR3 spans 17 amino acids. Looked up from germline, CDR1 is LGHDT and CDR2 is YNNKEL (reference sequence). CDR3 nucleotide sequence: TGTGCCAGCAGCCAAGACGGCCTAGCGGGAATGCCCGGGGAGCTGTTTTTT. It codes for CASSQDGLAGMPGELFF.

The rearrangement uses TRBV27 and TRBJ1-6, with D perhaps matching TRBD1 (5 bases). The CDR3 runs 15 residues. V dropped 4 bases and J dropped 9 bases, with 16 bases sitting between them. Germline assignment: CDR1 MNHEY and CDR2 SMNVEV (reference sequence). The CDR3 coding sequence is TGTGCCAGCAGTTCCGATCTGGGGGGAGGTTCACCCCTCCACTTT. This encodes CASSSDLGGGSPLHF.

The chain combines TRBV29-1 with TRBJ2-3; 14 positions agree with TRBD2. V was clipped by 7 bases and J by 6 bases; unmatched bases: 3. The CDR3 extends over 13 amino acids. From germline, CDR1 is SQVTM and CDR2 ANQGSEA. CDR3 loop: CSARTSGRDTQYF. The CDR3 DNA follows: TGCAGCGCCCGGACTAGCGGGAGGGATACGCAGTATTTT.

The CDR3 DNA reads as TGTGCCAGCAGCCTAAGTGGGACTAGCGGGAGAGGAGGGGAGACCCAGTACTTC. Translated, it gives CASSLSGTSGRGGETQYF. The V gene is TRBV4-2, the J gene TRBJ2-5, with 14 nucleotides matching TRBD2. This CDR3 spans 18 amino acids. CDR1 LGHNA and CDR2 YNFKEQ come from the germline V gene. V shed 4 bases and J 5 bases; nucleotides not matched to a gene: 12.

This clone was recorded once. The V and J genes are TRBV12-3 or TRBV12-4 and TRBJ1-2; D might be TRBD1 (6 bases). This CDR3 comprises 13 residues. Between the trimmed V and J ends, which lost 3 bases and 4 bases, there was a span of 9 bases. CDR3 bases: TGTGCCAGCAGTTTGGGGGGCAGCTATGGCTACACCTTC. Amino acids: CASSLGGSYGYTF.

This rearrangement joins TRBV28 to TRBJ2-5; no clear D gene. V lost 3 bases, J lost 1 base, and 9 bases lay in between. The CDR3 consists of 14 residues. Germline loops: CDR1 MDHEN, CDR2 SYDVKM. This chain's CDR3 is CASSFIGRQETQYF. The CDR3 DNA sequence: TGTGCCAGCAGTTTTATAGGGCGCCAAGAGACCCAGTACTTC.

This chain uses TRBV10-3 with TRBJ1-2, with TRBD1 matching over 9 bases. With 3 bases clipped from V and 4 bases from J, the junction kept 9 bases outside the gene matches. The CDR3 has 16 residues. Germline CDR1 reads ENHRY; CDR2 reads SYGVKD. As DNA, the CDR3 is TGTGCCATCAGTGACCCGATACAGGGGGCTGGCTATGGCTACACCTTC. Amino acid sequence: CAISDPIQGAGYGYTF.

This clone was seen just once. The rearrangement joins TRBV11-2 to TRBJ2-3, with a tentative D call TRBD2 (6 bases). Trimming took off 1 base at V and 0 bases at J, with 8 bases between the two ends. There are 15 residues in the CDR3. The germline V gene has CDR1 SGHAT and CDR2 FQNNGV. CDR3 sequence: CASSLAGSSTDTQYF. The CDR3 DNA is TGTGCCAGCAGCTTAGCCGGGAGCAGCACAGATACGCAGTATTTT.

The CDR3, as DNA: TGTGCCAGCAAGGGGTTAGCGGGAGTCACCGGGGAGCTGTTTTTT. It codes for CASKGLAGVTGELFF. This chain connects TRBV27 to TRBJ2-2; 9 bases are shared with TRBD2. CDR1 is MNHEY and CDR2 is SMNVEV in the germline V gene (reference sequence). J gave up 4 bases and V 7 bases, and 7 bases lay outside the gene matches. The length of the CDR3 is 15 residues.

V is TRBV2 and J is TRBJ2-7, with 7 bases lining up with TRBD2. This CDR3 comprises 17 residues. V shed 0 bases, J shed 2 bases, and the junction held 10 bases outside the gene matches. Looked up from germline, CDR1 is SNHLY and CDR2 is FYNNEI. CDR3 in amino acids: CASSEAPSGRPPYEQYF. The CDR3 nucleotides read TGTGCCAGCAGTGAAGCGCCTAGCGGTCGCCCCCCCTACGAGCAGTACTTC. Full variable domain (missing parts from reference TRBV2 and TRBJ2-7): EPEVTQTPSHQVTQMGQEVILRCVPISNHLYFYWYRQILGQKVEFLVSFYNNEISEKSEIFDDQFSVERPDGSNFTLKIRSTKLEDSAMYFCASSEAPSGRPPYEQYFGPGTRLTVT.

The V call is TRBV6-5, the J call TRBJ2-6; 9 nucleotides align to TRBD1. Germline loops: CDR1 MNHEY, CDR2 SVGAGI. CDR3 length: 16 amino acids. V lost 4 bases to trimming and J lost 3 bases; unmatched junction nucleotides: 4. The CDR3 here is CASSSLTGGGANVLTF. As DNA, the CDR3 is TGTGCCAGCAGTTCCCTGACAGGGGGTGGGGCCAACGTCCTGACTTTC.

V and J are TRBV29-1 and TRBJ2-2; D call uncertain. Trimming removed 8 bases at V and 1 base at J, with 11 bases between. CDR1 is SQVTM and CDR2 is ANQGSEA in the germline V gene. The CDR3 runs to 13 residues. CDR3 coding DNA: TGCAGCTCCGAGGATGTGAACACCGGGGAGCTGTTTTTT. It codes for CSSEDVNTGELFF.

The chain joins TRBV5-3 to TRBJ2-7, with 10 bases identical to TRBD2. TRBV5-3 qualifies as an ORF whose function is uncertain. After removal of 1 base from V and 0 bases from J, the junction contained 16 bases not matched to a gene. CDR3 length equals 20 residues. CDR3 region: CARSLILWVAGGSSSYEQYF. Written as DNA, the CDR3 is TGTGCCAGAAGCTTGATCTTATGGGTAGCGGGAGGATCCAGCTCCTACGAGCAGTACTTC.

This chain connects TRBV6-1 to TRBJ1-5; D is undetermined. This CDR3 has 16 amino acids. The V end was cut by 3 bases, the J end by 0 bases, with 12 bases between. Germline loops: CDR1 MNHNS, CDR2 SASEGT. CDR3 protein: CASSDTRTLSNQPQHF. Written as DNA, the CDR3 is TGTGCCAGCAGTGATACGAGAACACTTAGCAATCAGCCCCAGCATTTT.

This chain uses TRBV28 with TRBJ2-3; 7 bases align to TRBD1. Germline loops: CDR1 MDHEN, CDR2 SYDVKM. The junction had 13 bases not matched to a gene; V was cut back by 8 bases and J by 2 bases. This CDR3 spans 16 amino acids. The CDR3 is CASGSGGTSFTDTQYF. CDR3 in DNA: TGTGCCAGCGGCTCAGGGGGAACCTCTTTCACAGATACGCAGTATTTT. Variable domain in full (rest from reference TRBV28 and TRBJ2-3): DVKVTQSSRYLVKRTGEKVFLECVQDMDHENMFWYRQDPGLGLRLIYFSYDVKMKEKGDIPEGYSVSREKKERFSLILESASTNQTSMYLCASGSGGTSFTDTQYFGPGTRLTVL.

The chain combines TRBV7-9 with TRBJ1-2; TRBD1 is a possible D gene (5 bases). V shed 0 bases and J shed 8 bases, with 13 bases lying between them. There are 14 residues in the CDR3. CDR1 is SEHNR and CDR2 is FQNEAQ in the germline V gene (reference sequence). The CDR3: CASSLAQGIDGYTF. The CDR3 DNA sequence: TGTGCCAGCAGCTTAGCGCAGGGCATTGACGGCTACACCTTC.

This clone was seen only once. The chain has TRBV7-9 and TRBJ2-1; possibly TRBD1 for D (6 bases). Germline-derived CDR1 and CDR2 are SEHNR and FQNEAQ (reference sequence). Trimming stripped 2 bases from V and 10 bases from J, with 9 bases between. There are 12 residues in the CDR3. For the CDR3, the DNA is TGTGCCAGCAGCTTACAGGGGATCGAGCAGTTCTTC. As protein: CASSLQGIEQFF.

The rearrangement links TRBV24-1 to TRBJ1-2; D unresolved. Trimming removed 0 bases from V and 2 bases from J, with 6 bases in between. The CDR3 is 14 amino acids. Germline loops: CDR1 KGHDR, CDR2 SFDVKD. The CDR3 bases are TGTGCCACCAGTGATTTGCATGGAAACTATGGCTACACCTTC. It encodes CATSDLHGNYGYTF.

The chain links TRBV12-3 or TRBV12-4 to TRBJ2-7, with D hard to call. V lost 2 bases and J 5 bases, leaving 10 bases between the germline ends. The CDR3 totals 13 residues. This chain's CDR3 is CASSLRTRNEQYF. The CDR3 DNA sequence: TGTGCCAGCAGTTTACGGACGAGGAACGAGCAGTACTTC.

This clone was seen once. The rearrangement joins TRBV4-1 to TRBJ1-1, with no clear D. In germline, CDR1 is MGHRA, CDR2 YSYEKL. V gave up 2 bases and J gave up 11 bases, with 15 bases separating them. The CDR3 is 13 amino acids. CDR3 DNA sequence: TGCGCCAGCAGCCAAAGTCTTAAAGTTCGGGCTTTCTTT. The encoded protein is CASSQSLKVRAFF.

DNA of the CDR3: TGTGCCAGCTCACCTCGACAGGTCCCCAACGAGCAGTACTTC. This translates into CASSPRQVPNEQYF. This chain links TRBV18 with TRBJ2-7; a weak D match, TRBD1 (6 bases). The germline CDR1 and CDR2 sequences are KGHSH and LQKENI. CDR3 length equals 14 residues. V was trimmed by 3 bases and J by 5 bases, leaving 14 bases between them.

CDR3: CASSTQTGDVEAFF. The CDR3 DNA reads as TGTGCCAGCAGCACACAGACAGGGGACGTTGAAGCTTTCTTT. The chain has TRBV7-2 and TRBJ1-1; TRBD1 matches at 8 bases. CDR1 and CDR2 from the germline V gene are SGHTA and FQGNSA. This CDR3 has 14 amino acids. The V and J ends lost 5 bases and 7 bases, in that order; junction bases with no gene match: 9.

The count of this clone is one. The chain combines TRBV5-4 with TRBJ2-5; no definite D call. The CDR3 has 15 amino acids. The V end was cut by 1 base, the J end by 3 bases, with 13 bases between. Germline CDR1 reads SGHNT; CDR2 reads YYREEE (reference sequence). CDR3 residues: CASSLRLSGEETQYF. CDR3 DNA: TGTGCCAGCAGCTTGAGATTGTCAGGCGAAGAGACCCAGTACTTC.